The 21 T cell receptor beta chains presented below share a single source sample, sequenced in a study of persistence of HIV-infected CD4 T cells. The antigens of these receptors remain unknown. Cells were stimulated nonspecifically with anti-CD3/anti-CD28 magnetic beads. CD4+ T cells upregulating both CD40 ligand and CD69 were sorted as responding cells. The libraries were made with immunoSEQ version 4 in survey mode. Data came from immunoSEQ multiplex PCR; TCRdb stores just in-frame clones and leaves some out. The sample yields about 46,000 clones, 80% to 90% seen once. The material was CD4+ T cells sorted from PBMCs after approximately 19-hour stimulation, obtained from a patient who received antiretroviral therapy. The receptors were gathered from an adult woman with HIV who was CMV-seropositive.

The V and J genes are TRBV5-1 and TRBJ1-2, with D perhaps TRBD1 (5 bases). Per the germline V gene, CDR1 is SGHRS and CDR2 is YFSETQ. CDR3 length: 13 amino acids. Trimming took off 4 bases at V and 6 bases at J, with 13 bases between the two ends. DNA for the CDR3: TGCGCCAGCAGCCTCAGGGATTGGAATGGCTACACCTTC. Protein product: CASSLRDWNGYTF.

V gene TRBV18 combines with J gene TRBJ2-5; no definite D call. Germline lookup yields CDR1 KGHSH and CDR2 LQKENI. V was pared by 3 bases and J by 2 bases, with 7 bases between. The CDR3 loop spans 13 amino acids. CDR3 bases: TGTGCCAGCTCACCTACCCTGCAAGAGACCCAGTACTTC. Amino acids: CASSPTLQETQYF.

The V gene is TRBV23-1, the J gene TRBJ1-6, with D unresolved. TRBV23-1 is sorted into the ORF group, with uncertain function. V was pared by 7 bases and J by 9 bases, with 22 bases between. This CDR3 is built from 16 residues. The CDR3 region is CASTLLAMLTASPLHF. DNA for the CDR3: TGCGCCAGCACGCTATTGGCCATGTTAACAGCTTCACCCCTCCACTTT.

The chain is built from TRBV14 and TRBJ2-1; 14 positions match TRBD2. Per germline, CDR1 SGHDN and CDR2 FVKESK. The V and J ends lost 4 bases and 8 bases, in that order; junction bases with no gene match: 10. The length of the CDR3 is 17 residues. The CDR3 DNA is TGTGCCAGCAGCCGAGACGCCGGGACTAGCGGGAGTTATGAGCAGTTCTTC. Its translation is CASSRDAGTSGSYEQFF.

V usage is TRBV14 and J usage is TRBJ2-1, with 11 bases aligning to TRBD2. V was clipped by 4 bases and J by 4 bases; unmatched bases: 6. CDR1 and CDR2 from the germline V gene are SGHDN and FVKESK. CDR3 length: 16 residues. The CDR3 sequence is CASSRTGTSGYNEQFF. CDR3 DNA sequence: TGTGCCAGCAGCCGAACCGGGACTAGCGGTTACAATGAGCAGTTCTTC.

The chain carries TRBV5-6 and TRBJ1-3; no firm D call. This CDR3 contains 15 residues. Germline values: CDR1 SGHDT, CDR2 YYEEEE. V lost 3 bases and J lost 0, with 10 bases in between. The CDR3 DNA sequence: TGTGCCAGCAGCTCTGCGGGGAGCTCTGGAAACACCATATATTTT. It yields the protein CASSSAGSSGNTIYF.

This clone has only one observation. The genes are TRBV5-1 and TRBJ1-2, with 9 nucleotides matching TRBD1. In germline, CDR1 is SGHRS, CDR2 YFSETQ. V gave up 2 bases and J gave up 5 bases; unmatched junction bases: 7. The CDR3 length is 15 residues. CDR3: CASSLGQGKGYGYTF. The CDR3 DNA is TGCGCCAGCAGCTTAGGACAGGGGAAAGGATATGGCTACACCTTC.

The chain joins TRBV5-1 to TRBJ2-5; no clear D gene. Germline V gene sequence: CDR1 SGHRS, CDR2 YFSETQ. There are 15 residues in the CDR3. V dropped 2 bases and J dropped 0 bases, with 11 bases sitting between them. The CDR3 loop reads CASSFDTTYQETQYF. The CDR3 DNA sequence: TGCGCCAGCAGCTTTGATACGACATACCAAGAGACCCAGTACTTC.

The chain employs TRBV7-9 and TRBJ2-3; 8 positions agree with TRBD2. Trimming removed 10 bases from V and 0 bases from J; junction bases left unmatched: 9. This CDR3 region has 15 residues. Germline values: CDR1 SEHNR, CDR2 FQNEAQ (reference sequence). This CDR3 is CATPRERESTDTQYF. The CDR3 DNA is TGTGCCACCCCCCGGGAGCGGGAGAGCACAGATACGCAGTATTTT.

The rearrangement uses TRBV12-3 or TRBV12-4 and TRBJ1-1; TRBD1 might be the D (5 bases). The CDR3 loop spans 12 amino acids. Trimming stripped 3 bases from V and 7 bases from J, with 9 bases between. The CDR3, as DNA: TGTGCCAGCAGTTTTTTTGGGGGTGAAGCTTTCTTT. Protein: CASSFFGGEAFF.

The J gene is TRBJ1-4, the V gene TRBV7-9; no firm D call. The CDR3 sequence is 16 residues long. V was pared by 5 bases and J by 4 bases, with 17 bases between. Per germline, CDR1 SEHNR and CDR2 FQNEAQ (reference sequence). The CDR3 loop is CASSPGVGNFNEKLFF. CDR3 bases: TGTGCCAGCAGCCCCGGGGTCGGCAACTTTAATGAAAAACTGTTTTTT.

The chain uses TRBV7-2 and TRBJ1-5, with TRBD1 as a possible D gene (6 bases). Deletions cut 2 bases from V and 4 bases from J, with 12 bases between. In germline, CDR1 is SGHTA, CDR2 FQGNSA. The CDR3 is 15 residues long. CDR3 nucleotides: TGTGCCAGCAGCTTAAGGGCAGGGGAGAATCAGCCCCAGCATTTT. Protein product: CASSLRAGENQPQHF.

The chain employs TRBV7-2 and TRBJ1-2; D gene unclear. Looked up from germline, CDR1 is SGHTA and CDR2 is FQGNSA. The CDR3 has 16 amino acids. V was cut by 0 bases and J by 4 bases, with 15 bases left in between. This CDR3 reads CASSLAGRYPTYGYTF. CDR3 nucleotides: TGTGCCAGCAGCTTAGCGGGCAGGTACCCCACCTATGGCTACACCTTC.

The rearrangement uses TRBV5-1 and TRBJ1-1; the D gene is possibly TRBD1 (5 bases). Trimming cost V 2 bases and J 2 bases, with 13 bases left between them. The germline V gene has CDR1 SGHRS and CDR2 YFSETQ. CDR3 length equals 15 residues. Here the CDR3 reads CASSFGGQGNTEAFF. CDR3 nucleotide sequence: TGCGCCAGCAGCTTCGGTGGGCAGGGTAACACTGAAGCTTTCTTT.

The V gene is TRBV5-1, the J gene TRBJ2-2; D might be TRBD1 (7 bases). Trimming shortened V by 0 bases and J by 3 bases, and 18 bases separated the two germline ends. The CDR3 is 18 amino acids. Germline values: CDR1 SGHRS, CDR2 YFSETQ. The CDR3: CASSLARDSRLDTGELFF. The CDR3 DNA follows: TGCGCCAGCAGCTTGGCGCGGGACAGCCGTCTTGACACCGGGGAGCTGTTTTTT.

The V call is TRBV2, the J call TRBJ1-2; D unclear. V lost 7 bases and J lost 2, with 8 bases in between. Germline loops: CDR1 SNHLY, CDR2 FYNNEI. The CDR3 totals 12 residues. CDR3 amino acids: CASTPQNYGYTF. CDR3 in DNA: TGTGCCAGCACGCCTCAAAACTATGGCTACACCTTC.

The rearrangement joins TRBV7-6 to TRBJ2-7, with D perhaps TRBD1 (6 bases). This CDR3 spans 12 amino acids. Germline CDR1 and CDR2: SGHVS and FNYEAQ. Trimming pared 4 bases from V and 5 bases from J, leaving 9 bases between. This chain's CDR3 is CASSSTGNEQYF. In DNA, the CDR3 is TGTGCCAGCAGCTCTACAGGGAACGAGCAGTACTTC.

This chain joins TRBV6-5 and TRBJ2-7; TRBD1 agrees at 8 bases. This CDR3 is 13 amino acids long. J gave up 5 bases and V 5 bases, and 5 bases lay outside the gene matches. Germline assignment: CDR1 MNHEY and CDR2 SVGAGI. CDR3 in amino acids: CASSPTGDNEQYF. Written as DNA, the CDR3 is TGTGCCAGCAGTCCGACAGGGGACAACGAGCAGTACTTC.

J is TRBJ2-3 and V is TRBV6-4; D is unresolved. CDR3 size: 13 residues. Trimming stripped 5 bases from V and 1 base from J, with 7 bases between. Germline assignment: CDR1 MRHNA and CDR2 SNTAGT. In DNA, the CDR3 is TGTGCCAGCAGTAGGCAGGGCACAGATACGCAGTATTTT. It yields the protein CASSRQGTDTQYF.

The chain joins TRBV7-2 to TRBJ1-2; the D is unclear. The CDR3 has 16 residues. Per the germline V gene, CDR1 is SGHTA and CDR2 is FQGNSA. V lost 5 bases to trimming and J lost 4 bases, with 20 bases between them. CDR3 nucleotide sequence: TGTGCCAGCAGCCCAGTTGGACCCGAATCTTCCTATGGCTACACCTTC. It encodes CASSPVGPESSYGYTF. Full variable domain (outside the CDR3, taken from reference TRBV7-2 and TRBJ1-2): GAGVSQSPSNKVTEKGKDVELRCDPISGHTALYWYRQSLGQGLEFLIYFQGNSAPDKSGLPSDRFSAERTGGSVSTLTIQRTQQEDSAVYLCASSPVGPESSYGYTFGSGTRLTVV.

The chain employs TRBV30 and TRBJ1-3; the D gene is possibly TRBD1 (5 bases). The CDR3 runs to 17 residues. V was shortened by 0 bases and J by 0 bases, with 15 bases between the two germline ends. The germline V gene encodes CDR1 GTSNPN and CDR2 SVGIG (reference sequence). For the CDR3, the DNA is TGTGCCTGGAGTGTACACGGGGCGGCCCGCTCTGGAAACACCATATATTTT. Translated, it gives CAWSVHGAARSGNTIYF.